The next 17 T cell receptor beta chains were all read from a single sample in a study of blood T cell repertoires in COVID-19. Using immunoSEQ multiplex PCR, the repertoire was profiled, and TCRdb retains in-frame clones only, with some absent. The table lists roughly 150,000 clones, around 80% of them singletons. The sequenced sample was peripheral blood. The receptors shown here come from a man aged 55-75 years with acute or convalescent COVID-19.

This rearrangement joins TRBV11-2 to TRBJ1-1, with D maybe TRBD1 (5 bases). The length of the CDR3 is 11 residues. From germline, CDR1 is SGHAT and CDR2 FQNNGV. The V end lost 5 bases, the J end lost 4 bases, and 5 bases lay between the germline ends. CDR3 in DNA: TGTGCCAGCAGCAGGGGCACTGAAGCTTTCTTT. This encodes CASSRGTEAFF. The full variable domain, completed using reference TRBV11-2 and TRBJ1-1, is EAGVAQSPRYKIIEKRQSVAFWCNPISGHATLYWYQQILGQGPKLLIQFQNNGVVDDSQLPKDRFSAERLKGVDSTLKIQPAKLEDSAVYLCASSRGTEAFFGQGTRLTVV.

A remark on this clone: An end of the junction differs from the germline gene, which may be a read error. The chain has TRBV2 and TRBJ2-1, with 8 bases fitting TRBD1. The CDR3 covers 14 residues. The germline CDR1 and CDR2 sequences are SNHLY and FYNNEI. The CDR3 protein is CASREGQGLYEQFF. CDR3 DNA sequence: TGTGCCAGCAGGGAAGGACAGGGTCTCTATGAGCAGTTCTTC. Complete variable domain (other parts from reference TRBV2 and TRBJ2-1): EPEVTQTPSHQVTQMGQEVILRCVPISNHLYFYWYRQILGQKVEFLVSFYNNEISEKSEIFDDQFSVERPDGSNFTLKIRSTKLEDSAMYFCASREGQGLYEQFFGPGTRLTVL.

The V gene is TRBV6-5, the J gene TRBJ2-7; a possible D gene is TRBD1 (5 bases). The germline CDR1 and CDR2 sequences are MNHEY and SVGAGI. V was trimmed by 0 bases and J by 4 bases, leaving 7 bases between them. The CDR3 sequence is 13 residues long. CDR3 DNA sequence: TGTGCCAGCAGTTACTCGAAGGGGTACGAGCAGTACTTC. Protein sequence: CASSYSKGYEQYF.

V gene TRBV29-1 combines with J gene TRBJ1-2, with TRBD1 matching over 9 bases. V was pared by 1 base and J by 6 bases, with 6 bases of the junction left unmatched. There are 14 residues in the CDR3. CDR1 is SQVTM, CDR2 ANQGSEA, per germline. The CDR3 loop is CSVEAGTGFNGYTF. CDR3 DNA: TGCAGCGTTGAAGCCGGGACAGGGTTTAATGGCTACACCTTC.

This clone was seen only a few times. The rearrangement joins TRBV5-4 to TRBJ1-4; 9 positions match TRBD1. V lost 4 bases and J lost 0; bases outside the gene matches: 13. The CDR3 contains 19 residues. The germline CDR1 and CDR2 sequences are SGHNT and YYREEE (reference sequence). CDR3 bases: TGTGCCAGCAGCCCCGGGACAGGGAAGGGACACGCAACTAATGAAAAACTGTTTTTT. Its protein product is CASSPGTGKGHATNEKLFF.

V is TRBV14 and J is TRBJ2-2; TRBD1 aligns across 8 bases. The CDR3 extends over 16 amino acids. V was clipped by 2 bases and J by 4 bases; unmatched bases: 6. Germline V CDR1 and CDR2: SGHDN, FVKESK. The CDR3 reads CASSQYGQGGTGELFF. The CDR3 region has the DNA TGTGCCAGCAGCCAATACGGACAGGGAGGCACCGGGGAGCTGTTTTTT. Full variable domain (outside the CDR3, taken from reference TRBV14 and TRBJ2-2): EAGVTQFPSHSVIEKGQTVTLRCDPISGHDNLYWYRRVMGKEIKFLLHFVKESKQDESGMPNNRFLAERTGGTYSTLKVQPAELEDSGVYFCASSQYGQGGTGELFFGEGSRLTVL.

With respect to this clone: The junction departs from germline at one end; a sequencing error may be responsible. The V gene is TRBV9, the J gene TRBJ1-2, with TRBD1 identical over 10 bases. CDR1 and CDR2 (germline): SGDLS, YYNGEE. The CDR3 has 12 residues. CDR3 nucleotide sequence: TGTGCCAGCAGATCCGGGACAGGGGAGCTACTCTTC. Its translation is CASRSGTGELLF.

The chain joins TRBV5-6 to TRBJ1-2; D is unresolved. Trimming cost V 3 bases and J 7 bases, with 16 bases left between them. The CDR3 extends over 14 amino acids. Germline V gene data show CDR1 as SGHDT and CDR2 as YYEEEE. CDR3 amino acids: CASSSGREYGGYTF. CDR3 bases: TGTGCCAGCAGCTCCGGACGGGAGTATGGTGGCTACACCTTC. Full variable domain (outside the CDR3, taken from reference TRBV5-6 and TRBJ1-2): DAGVTQSPTHLIKTRGQQVTLRCSPKSGHDTVSWYQQALGQGPQFIFQYYEEEERQRGNFPDRFSGHQFPNYSSELNVNALLLGDSALYLCASSSGREYGGYTFGSGTRLTVV.

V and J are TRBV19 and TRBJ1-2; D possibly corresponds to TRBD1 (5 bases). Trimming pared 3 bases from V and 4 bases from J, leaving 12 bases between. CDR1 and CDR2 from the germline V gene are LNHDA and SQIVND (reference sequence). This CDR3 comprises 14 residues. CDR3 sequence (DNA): TGTGCCAGTAGTATGGTGACAGAAGTCTATGGCTACACCTTC. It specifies CASSMVTEVYGYTF.

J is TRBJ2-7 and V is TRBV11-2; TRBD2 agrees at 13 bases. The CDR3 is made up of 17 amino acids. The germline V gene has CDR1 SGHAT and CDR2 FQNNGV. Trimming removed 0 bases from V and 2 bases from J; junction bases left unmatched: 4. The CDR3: CASSLDLGTSGAYEQYF. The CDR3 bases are TGTGCCAGCAGCTTAGATCTAGGGACTAGCGGGGCCTACGAGCAGTACTTC.

CDR3 coding DNA: TGCGCCAGCAGCCAAGATGTGGCAGTTAACACTGAAGCTTTCTTT. Translating gives CASSQDVAVNTEAFF. The chain links TRBV4-1 to TRBJ1-1; D remains ambiguous. The length of the CDR3 is 15 residues. Germline V gene data show CDR1 as MGHRA and CDR2 as YSYEKL. The V gene lost 0 bases and the J gene lost 2 bases, with 10 bases spanning the gap.

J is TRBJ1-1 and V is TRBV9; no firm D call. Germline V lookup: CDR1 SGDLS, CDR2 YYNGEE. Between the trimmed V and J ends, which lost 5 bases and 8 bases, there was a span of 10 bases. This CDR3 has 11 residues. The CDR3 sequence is CASSPVVEAFF. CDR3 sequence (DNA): TGTGCCAGCAGTCCGGTCGTAGAAGCTTTCTTT.

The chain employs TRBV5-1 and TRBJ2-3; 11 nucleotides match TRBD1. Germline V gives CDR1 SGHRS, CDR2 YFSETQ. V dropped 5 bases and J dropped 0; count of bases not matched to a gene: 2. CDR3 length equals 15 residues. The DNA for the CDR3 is TGCGCCAGCAGAGGGGACAGGGGGAGCACAGATACGCAGTATTTT. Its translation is CASRGDRGSTDTQYF.

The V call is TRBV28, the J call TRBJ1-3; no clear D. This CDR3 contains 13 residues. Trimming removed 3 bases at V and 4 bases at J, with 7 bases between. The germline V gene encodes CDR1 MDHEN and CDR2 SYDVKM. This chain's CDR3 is CASSLYRGNTIYF. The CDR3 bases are TGTGCCAGCAGTTTGTACCGGGGAAACACCATATATTTT.

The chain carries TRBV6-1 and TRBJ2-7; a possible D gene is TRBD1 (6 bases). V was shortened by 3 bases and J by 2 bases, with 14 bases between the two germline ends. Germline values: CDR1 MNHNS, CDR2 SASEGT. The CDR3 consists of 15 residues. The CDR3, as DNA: TGTGCCAGCAGTGATAGGGCACAGGGCACCTACGAGCAGTACTTC. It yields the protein CASSDRAQGTYEQYF.

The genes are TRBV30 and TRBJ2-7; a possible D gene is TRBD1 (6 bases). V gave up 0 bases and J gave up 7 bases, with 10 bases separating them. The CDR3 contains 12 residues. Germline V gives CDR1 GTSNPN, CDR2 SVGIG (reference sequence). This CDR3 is CAWSVGGWEQYF. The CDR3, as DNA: TGTGCCTGGAGTGTAGGGGGTTGGGAGCAGTACTTC.

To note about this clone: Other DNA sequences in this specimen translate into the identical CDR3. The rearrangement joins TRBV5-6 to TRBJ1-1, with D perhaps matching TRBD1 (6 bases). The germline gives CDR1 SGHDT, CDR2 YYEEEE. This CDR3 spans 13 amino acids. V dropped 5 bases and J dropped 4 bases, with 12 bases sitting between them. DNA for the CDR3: TGTGCCAGCAGTCAAAGGGGGGGCACTGAAGCTTTCTTT. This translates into CASSQRGGTEAFF.